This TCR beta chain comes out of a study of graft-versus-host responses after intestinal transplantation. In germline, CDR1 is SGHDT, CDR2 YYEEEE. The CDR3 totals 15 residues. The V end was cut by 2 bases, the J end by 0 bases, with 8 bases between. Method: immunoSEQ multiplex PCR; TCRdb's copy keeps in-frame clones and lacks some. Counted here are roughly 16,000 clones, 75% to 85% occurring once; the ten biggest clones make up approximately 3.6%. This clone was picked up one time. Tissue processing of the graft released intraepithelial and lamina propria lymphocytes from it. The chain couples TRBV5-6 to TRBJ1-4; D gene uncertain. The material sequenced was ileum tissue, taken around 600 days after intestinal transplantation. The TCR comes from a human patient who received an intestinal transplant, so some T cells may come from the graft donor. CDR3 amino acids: CASSLLNATNEKLFF. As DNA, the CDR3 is TGTGCCAGCAGCTTATTGAATGCAACTAATGAAAAACTGTTTTTT.